This paragraph covers one T cell receptor beta chain sequence. One junction end disagrees with the germline gene, perhaps due to a read error. Germline CDR1 MNHEY, CDR2 SVGAGI. The CDR3 contains 15 residues. TCRdb re-derived calls from the RT-PCR reads in MiXCR, one entry per CDR3 protein. Here the sample spans around 700,000 distinct CDR3 sequences, about 14% being singletons. The sequence was obtained from a female donor in good health, serving as a healthy control. This chain connects TRBV6-5 to TRBJ2-3; possible D gene TRBD2, 7 bases. The material sequenced was memory CD4+ T cells from blood. The CDR3 nucleotides read TGTGCCAGCAGTTACTCGGGGGGGGCAGTCGATAAGCAGTATTTT. As protein: CASSYSGGAVDKQYF.